This T cell receptor beta chain came from a study of T cell responses to AZD1222 COVID-19 vaccine. This CDR3 region has 13 residues. Deletions cut 2 bases from V and 3 bases from J, with 8 bases between. Germline V CDR1 and CDR2: MDHEN, SYDVKM. This table comes from immunoSEQ multiplex PCR, and its TCRdb copy is limited to in-frame clones, with some not included. In the table there are under 150,000 clones, approximately 85% of which are singletons. This clone appeared a few times. The clonotype originates from an adult who received the MenACWY meningococcal vaccine as a control. The sequencing used peripheral blood, collected 28 days after the second dose of the MenACWY control vaccine. The chain couples TRBV28 to TRBJ2-7; maybe TRBD2 (5 bases). CDR3 region: CASSLGRGYEQYV. CDR3 nucleotide sequence: TGTGCCAGCAGTTTAGGCCGGGGCTACGAGCAGTACGTC.